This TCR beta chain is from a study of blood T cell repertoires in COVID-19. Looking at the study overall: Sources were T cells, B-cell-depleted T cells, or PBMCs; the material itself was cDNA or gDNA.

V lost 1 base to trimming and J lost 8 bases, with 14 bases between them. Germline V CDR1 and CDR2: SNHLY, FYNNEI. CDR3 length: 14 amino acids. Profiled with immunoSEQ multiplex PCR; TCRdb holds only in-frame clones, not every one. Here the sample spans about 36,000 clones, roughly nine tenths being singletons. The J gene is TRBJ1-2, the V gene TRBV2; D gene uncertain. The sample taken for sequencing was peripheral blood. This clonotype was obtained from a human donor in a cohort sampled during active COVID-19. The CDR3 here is CASSEVPGLVGYTF. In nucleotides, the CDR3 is TGTGCCAGCAGTGAAGTACCAGGCCTGGTAGGCTACACCTTC. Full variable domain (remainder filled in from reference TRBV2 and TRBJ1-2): EPEVTQTPSHQVTQMGQEVILRCVPISNHLYFYWYRQILGQKVEFLVSFYNNEISEKSEIFDDQFSVERPDGSNFTLKIRSTKLEDSAMYFCASSEVPGLVGYTFGSGTRLTVV.